Below are 23 T cell receptor beta chains sequenced from a single sample in a study of blood T cell repertoires in COVID-19. The table came from immunoSEQ multiplex PCR; TCRdb's copy has only in-frame clones and leaves some out. The sample carries about 190,000 clones, roughly 73% recorded once. What was sequenced was peripheral blood. All receptors derive from a woman over 75 with active or convalescent COVID-19.

The V call is TRBV7-9, the J call TRBJ1-2; 10 bases match TRBD1. The V and J ends lost 6 bases and 2 bases, in that order; junction bases with no gene match: 0. The germline V gene has CDR1 SEHNR and CDR2 FQNEAQ (reference sequence). This CDR3 comprises 13 residues. This chain's CDR3 is CASRDRGNYGYTF. The CDR3 region has the DNA TGTGCCAGCAGGGACAGGGGGAACTATGGCTACACCTTC.

This clone was counted a few times. V usage is TRBV7-9 and J usage is TRBJ2-4, with a possible D match to TRBD1 (8 bases). CDR1 is SEHNR and CDR2 is FQNEAQ in the germline V gene (reference sequence). The CDR3 has 15 amino acids. With 1 base removed from V and 8 bases from J, the gap between germline ends came to 15 bases. The chain's CDR3 is CASSLGLTGGDIQYF. Written as DNA, the CDR3 is TGTGCCAGCAGCTTAGGACTCACAGGGGGGGACATTCAGTACTTC.

CDR3 sequence: CASSLASFGTTNYGYTF. The CDR3 bases are TGTGCCAGCAGCTTAGCGTCGTTTGGGACAACTAACTATGGCTACACCTTC. The chain has TRBV7-2 and TRBJ1-2; D is perhaps TRBD1 (6 bases). The CDR3 spans 17 residues. The germline CDR1 and CDR2 sequences are SGHTA and FQGNSA. The V and J ends lost 0 bases and 0 bases respectively, with 14 bases between them.

This clone was detected once. V usage is TRBV2 and J usage is TRBJ2-5, with TRBD1 matching over 8 bases. The length of the CDR3 is 16 residues. Germline values: CDR1 SNHLY, CDR2 FYNNEI. After removal of 9 bases from V and 4 bases from J, the junction contained 16 bases not matched to a gene. The CDR3 sequence is CASSQGVFNAGETQYF. Written as DNA, the CDR3 is TGTGCCAGTTCACAGGGGGTATTTAATGCGGGAGAGACCCAGTACTTC.

CDR3 protein: CASSIGSRPYEQYF. Written as DNA, the CDR3 is TGTGCCAGTAGTATTGGTAGCAGACCTTACGAGCAGTACTTC. The chain is built from TRBV19 and TRBJ2-7; no firm D call. This CDR3 is built from 14 residues. Per germline, CDR1 LNHDA and CDR2 SQIVND (reference sequence). Between the trimmed V and J ends, which lost 3 bases and 4 bases, there was a span of 13 bases.

This chain joins TRBV6-2 or TRBV6-3 and TRBJ2-7, with D uncertain. Germline CDR1 is MNHEY and CDR2 is SVGEGT. Trimming took off 3 bases at V and 3 bases at J, with 12 bases between the two ends. The CDR3 runs to 14 residues. The CDR3 region is CASSYSRIHYEQYF. CDR3 coding DNA: TGTGCCAGCAGTTATTCCAGGATCCACTACGAGCAGTACTTC.

J is TRBJ2-1 and V is TRBV5-1; tentative D call: TRBD2 (6 bases). Between the trimmed V and J ends, which lost 0 bases and 3 bases, there was a span of 7 bases. CDR1 SGHRS and CDR2 YFSETQ come from the germline V gene. The CDR3 is 14 residues long. The CDR3 is CASSLGGLYNEQFF. CDR3 coding DNA: TGCGCCAGCAGCTTGGGGGGACTCTACAATGAGCAGTTCTTC.

The chain combines TRBV7-9 with TRBJ2-1, with D uncertain. V was trimmed by 1 base and J by 8 bases, leaving 9 bases between them. This CDR3 has 13 residues. The germline gives CDR1 SEHNR, CDR2 FQNEAQ (reference sequence). The CDR3 DNA follows: TGTGCCAGCAGCTTAGTGCGGCCCGATGAGCAGTTCTTC. Its translation is CASSLVRPDEQFF.

The chain is built from TRBV6-2 or TRBV6-3 and TRBJ1-2, with a weak D call TRBD1 (5 bases). Germline V gene lookup returns CDR1 MNHEY and CDR2 SVGEGT. This CDR3 contains 14 residues. The V and J ends lost 0 bases and 2 bases respectively, with 7 bases between them. The CDR3 bases are TGTGCCAGCAGTTACTCGACAGAGAACTATGGCTACACCTTC. It codes for CASSYSTENYGYTF.

This chain uses TRBV6-5 with TRBJ1-1, with D perhaps TRBD1 (6 bases). This CDR3 region has 14 residues. V lost 5 bases and J lost 1, with 11 bases in between. The V gene's germline CDR1 is MNHEY and CDR2 SVGAGI. This CDR3 is CASSTGFGNTEAFF. In DNA, the CDR3 is TGTGCCAGCAGTACAGGGTTCGGGAACACTGAAGCTTTCTTT.

The genes are TRBV7-6 and TRBJ2-2; 11 positions agree with TRBD1. The CDR3 extends over 16 amino acids. From germline, CDR1 is SGHVS and CDR2 FNYEAQ. The V segment lost 5 bases and the J segment 7 bases; nucleotides outside the gene matches: 9. The CDR3 reads CASSPSGTGGFGELFF. The CDR3 coding sequence is TGTGCCAGCAGCCCGAGTGGGACAGGGGGTTTCGGGGAGCTGTTTTTT. The variable domain in full, completed from reference TRBV7-6 and TRBJ2-2, reads GAGVSQSPRYKVTKRGQDVALRCDPISGHVSLYWYRQALGQGPEFLTYFNYEAQQDKSGLPNDRFSAERPEGSISTLTIQRTEQRDSAMYRCASSPSGTGGFGELFFGEGSRLTVL.

The chain combines TRBV7-2 with TRBJ1-2; D is undetermined. Germline CDR1 is SGHTA and CDR2 is FQGNSA. The CDR3 is 16 residues long. V lost 1 base and J 0 bases, leaving 12 bases between the germline ends. DNA for the CDR3: TGTGCCAGCAGCTTAGGGCCAGTCCAGACTAACTATGGCTACACCTTC. It yields the protein CASSLGPVQTNYGYTF. The whole variable domain, remainder taken from reference TRBV7-2 and TRBJ1-2, is GAGVSQSPSNKVTEKGKDVELRCDPISGHTALYWYRQSLGQGLEFLIYFQGNSAPDKSGLPSDRFSAERTGGSVSTLTIQRTQQEDSAVYLCASSLGPVQTNYGYTFGSGTRLTVV.

This clone is a singleton in its sample. The CDR3 nucleotides are TGTGCCAGTAGTATGGTAAACCCGGGACAGGGTACGTCTGGCTACACCTTC. It is translated as CASSMVNPGQGTSGYTF. The V call is TRBV19, the J call TRBJ1-2; 9 bases fit TRBD1. V lost 3 bases and J lost 7; bases outside the gene matches: 15. Germline lookup yields CDR1 LNHDA and CDR2 SQIVND (reference sequence). This CDR3 spans 17 amino acids.

The chain couples TRBV3-1 (or the pseudogene TRBV3-2) to TRBJ1-4; 10 nucleotides line up with TRBD1. CDR1 is LGHDT, CDR2 YNNKEL, per germline (reference sequence). CDR3 length equals 14 residues. With V trimmed by 5 bases and J by 8 bases, 5 bases remained unmatched. The CDR3 sequence: CASSSRTGGEKLFF. CDR3 nucleotides: TGTGCCAGCAGCTCCCGGACAGGGGGAGAAAAACTGTTTTTT.

V gene TRBV6-1 combines with J gene TRBJ1-5; TRBD1 is a possible D gene (5 bases). V dropped 2 bases and J dropped 1 base, with 12 bases sitting between them. CDR3 length: 16 residues. CDR1 and CDR2 (germline): MNHNS, SASEGT. CDR3 sequence (DNA): TGTGCCAGCAGTGAACTCAGTCGGGGGAGCAATCAGCCCCAGCATTTT. It is translated as CASSELSRGSNQPQHF.

The V gene is TRBV18, the J gene TRBJ1-1, with D unresolved. The length of the CDR3 is 14 residues. V was clipped by 4 bases and J by 2 bases, with 11 bases between them. Germline V gene data show CDR1 as KGHSH and CDR2 as LQKENI. The CDR3 region is CASSLWTANTEAFF. The DNA for the CDR3 is TGTGCCAGCTCACTCTGGACTGCAAACACTGAAGCTTTCTTT.

The chain links TRBV9 to TRBJ2-7, with D possibly being TRBD1 (6 bases). The CDR3 extends over 17 amino acids. Per germline, CDR1 SGDLS and CDR2 YYNGEE. With 4 bases removed from V and 6 bases from J, the gap between germline ends came to 26 bases. In DNA form, the CDR3 reads TGTGCCAGCAGCCCCAGAGGGGACATTATTCCCATCGGCGAGCAGTACTTC. It translates to CASSPRGDIIPIGEQYF.

The V and J genes are TRBV2 and TRBJ2-5; a possible D gene is TRBD2 (6 bases). V lost 6 bases, J lost 5 bases, and 16 bases lay in between. Germline-derived CDR1 and CDR2 are SNHLY and FYNNEI. The CDR3 has 14 amino acids. For the CDR3, the DNA is TGTGCCAGCAGCGATGTTTCGGGGGTCGAGACCCAGTACTTC. Translating gives CASSDVSGVETQYF.

The rearrangement links TRBV18 to TRBJ2-7, with D possibly TRBD1 on 6 matching bases. Looked up from germline, CDR1 is KGHSH and CDR2 is LQKENI. The germline V and J ends were trimmed by 3 bases and 8 bases, with 17 bases remaining between them. This CDR3 comprises 14 residues. The chain's CDR3 is CASSPSDRSSKQYF. The CDR3 coding sequence is TGTGCCAGCTCACCGTCGGACAGATCTTCCAAGCAGTACTTC.

This rearrangement joins TRBV19 to TRBJ1-1; D may be TRBD1 (6 bases). Germline V gives CDR1 LNHDA, CDR2 SQIVND (reference sequence). This CDR3 is built from 15 residues. V lost 5 bases to trimming and J lost 3 bases, with 16 bases between them. The CDR3, as DNA: TGTGCCAGTAGTTTATCACAGGGTATATACACTGAAGCTTTCTTT. Residues: CASSLSQGIYTEAFF.

This clone has just a few counts. The chain is built from TRBV3-1 (or the pseudogene TRBV3-2) and TRBJ1-5; D is uncertain. Trimming cost V 0 bases and J 8 bases, with 11 bases left between them. The CDR3 loop spans 14 amino acids. Germline assignment: CDR1 LGHDT and CDR2 YNNKEL (reference sequence). The DNA of the CDR3 is TGTGCCAGCAGCCAAGATATCGGGGTTGAGCCCCAGCATTTT. It yields the protein CASSQDIGVEPQHF.

This clone is a singleton in its sample. The chain links TRBV5-1 to TRBJ2-2, with 8 bases fitting TRBD1. CDR1 SGHRS and CDR2 YFSETQ come from the germline V gene. CDR3 length equals 16 residues. Losses at the gene ends were 0 bases for V and 6 bases for J; bases not matched to a gene: 7. The CDR3 here is CASSLAGTGAPGELFF. The CDR3 nucleotides read TGCGCCAGCAGCTTGGCCGGGACAGGAGCCCCCGGGGAGCTGTTTTTT.

This sequence joins TRBV4-2 and TRBJ2-7; 9 nucleotides align to TRBD2. Germline V lookup: CDR1 LGHNA, CDR2 YNFKEQ. The CDR3 has 14 residues. The V gene end was trimmed by 1 base and the J gene end by 3 bases; junction bases not matched to a gene: 1. The CDR3 DNA is TGTGCCAGCAGCCAAGCTAGCGGGGACTACGAGCAGTACTTC. Translation gives CASSQASGDYEQYF.